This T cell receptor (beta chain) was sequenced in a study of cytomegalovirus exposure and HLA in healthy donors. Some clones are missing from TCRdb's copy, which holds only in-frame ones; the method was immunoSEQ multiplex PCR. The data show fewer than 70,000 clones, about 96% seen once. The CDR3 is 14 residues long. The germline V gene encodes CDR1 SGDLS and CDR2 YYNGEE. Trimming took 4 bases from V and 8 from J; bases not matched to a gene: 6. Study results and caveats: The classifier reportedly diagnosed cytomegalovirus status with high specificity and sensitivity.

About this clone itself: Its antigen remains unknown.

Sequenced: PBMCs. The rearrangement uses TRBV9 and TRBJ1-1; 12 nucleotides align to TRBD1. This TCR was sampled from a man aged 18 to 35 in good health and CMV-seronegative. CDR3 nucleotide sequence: TGTGCCAGCAGCCCTTCCGGGACAGGGGGCGAAGCTTTCTTT. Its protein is CASSPSGTGGEAFF.